The next 27 T cell receptor beta chains were all read from a single sample in a study of cytomegalovirus exposure and HLA in healthy donors. The repertoire was sequenced with immunoSEQ multiplex PCR; TCRdb's copy has only in-frame clones and lacks some. The table shows about 67,000 clones, with 90% to 95% occurring only once. Sequenced material: PBMCs. The receptors shown here come from a woman under 30 in good health and CMV-seronegative.

This clone was observed a single time. Written as DNA, the CDR3 is TGTGCCAGCTCCCCCACTGGGGACTTTAATGAGCAGTTCTTC. Translated, it gives CASSPTGDFNEQFF. This rearrangement joins TRBV18 to TRBJ2-1; D possibly corresponds to TRBD2 (6 bases). V was shortened by 6 bases and J by 7 bases, with 16 bases between the two germline ends. This CDR3 comprises 14 residues. Germline assignment: CDR1 KGHSH and CDR2 LQKENI.

V gene TRBV5-6 combines with J gene TRBJ2-7, with 8 nucleotides matching TRBD2. V was clipped by 3 bases and J by 4 bases; unmatched bases: 6. Germline V gene lookup returns CDR1 SGHDT and CDR2 YYEEEE. The CDR3 is 14 residues long. The DNA of the CDR3 is TGTGCCAGCAGCTCCGGGACTAGGGGATACGAGCAGTACTTC. Encoded protein: CASSSGTRGYEQYF.

The chain is built from TRBV5-1 and TRBJ2-1; maybe TRBD1 (5 bases). The CDR3 sequence is 15 residues long. V was clipped by 1 base and J by 0 bases, with 8 bases between them. CDR1 is SGHRS, CDR2 YFSETQ, per germline. CDR3 residues: CASSLTGDSYNEQFF. As DNA, the CDR3 is TGCGCCAGCAGCTTGACAGGTGACTCCTACAATGAGCAGTTCTTC.

This chain connects TRBV2 to TRBJ2-2, with 8 bases identical to TRBD1. Germline V gives CDR1 SNHLY, CDR2 FYNNEI. The J segment lost 1 base and the V segment lost 8 bases, leaving 6 bases of the junction unmatched. This CDR3 has 15 amino acids. CDR3 DNA: TGTGCCAGCGGGGGACAGGCAGTGAACACCGGGGAGCTGTTTTTT. Its protein is CASGGQAVNTGELFF.

The chain combines TRBV7-9 with TRBJ2-7; the D gene is possibly TRBD1 (6 bases). The V and J ends lost 5 bases and 4 bases respectively, with 15 bases between them. The CDR3 has 14 residues. Germline CDR1 reads SEHNR; CDR2 reads FQNEAQ (reference sequence). CDR3 region: CASSPTTGSYEQYF. The CDR3 DNA reads TGTGCCAGCAGCCCAACGACAGGTTCATACGAGCAGTACTTC.

This rearrangement joins TRBV15 to TRBJ1-2, with TRBD1 matching 7 bases. J was trimmed by 8 bases and V by 2 bases; bases with no gene match: 11. Germline V gene lookup returns CDR1 LNHNV and CDR2 YYDKDF (reference sequence). There are 15 residues in the CDR3. CDR3 protein: CATSRYRGRQEGYTF. The CDR3 bases are TGTGCCACCAGCAGATATAGGGGGCGCCAAGAAGGCTACACCTTC.

The chain is built from TRBV27 and TRBJ2-1; 7 bases agree with TRBD2. The trim removed 4 bases at V and 8 bases at J, leaving 11 bases unmatched. Germline CDR1 MNHEY, CDR2 SMNVEV (reference sequence). This CDR3 region has 15 residues. The chain's CDR3 is CASSWEPGLRYEQFF. The CDR3 DNA sequence: TGTGCCAGCAGTTGGGAGCCGGGACTAAGGTATGAGCAGTTCTTC.

The chain uses TRBV19 and TRBJ2-7; possibly TRBD2 for D (6 bases). The CDR3 loop spans 15 amino acids. Trimming left V 5 bases short and J 2 bases short, with 16 bases between. Germline assignment: CDR1 LNHDA and CDR2 SQIVND (reference sequence). DNA of the CDR3: TGTGCCAGTAGTTGGGCAGGGACTTTCACCTACGAGCAGTACTTC. Protein sequence: CASSWAGTFTYEQYF.

This chain links TRBV2 with TRBJ1-2; D is unresolved. This CDR3 has 13 amino acids. From germline, CDR1 is SNHLY and CDR2 FYNNEI. Trimming cost V 10 bases and J 0 bases, with 12 bases left between them. As DNA, the CDR3 is TGTGCCACCACGGGAGTAGCTAACTATGGCTACACCTTC. Translated: CATTGVANYGYTF.

The chain is built from TRBV30 and TRBJ2-7; the D gene is possibly TRBD2 (6 bases). Looked up from germline, CDR1 is GTSNPN and CDR2 is SVGIG (reference sequence). V was pared by 0 bases and J by 2 bases, with 11 bases between. The CDR3 runs to 14 residues. DNA of the CDR3: TGTGCCTGGAGTGTTGGAGGGGCCCCCTACGAGCAGTACTTC. Residues: CAWSVGGAPYEQYF. Full variable domain (missing parts from reference TRBV30 and TRBJ2-7): SQTIHQWPATLVQPVGSPLSLECTVEGTSNPNLYWYRQAAGRGLQLLFYSVGIGQISSEVPQNLSASRPQDRQFILSSKKLLLSDSGFYLCAWSVGGAPYEQYFGPGTRLTVT.

V usage is TRBV7-3 and J usage is TRBJ1-5, with TRBD1 as a possible D gene (5 bases). The ends were cut back, 3 bases at V and 5 bases at J, with 8 bases in the middle. The CDR3 extends over 13 amino acids. The germline gives CDR1 SGHTA, CDR2 FQGTGA. This CDR3 reads CASSFGGDQPQHF. The CDR3 nucleotides are TGTGCCAGCAGCTTCGGGGGGGATCAGCCCCAGCATTTT.

The V gene is TRBV28, the J gene TRBJ2-7; D perhaps matches TRBD1 (6 bases). In germline, CDR1 is MDHEN, CDR2 SYDVKM. The CDR3 loop spans 14 amino acids. V dropped 2 bases and J dropped 2 bases, with 10 bases sitting between them. CDR3 nucleotides: TGTGCCAGCAGTTTAGTCGGGGACACCTACGAGCAGTACTTC. Its protein is CASSLVGDTYEQYF.

This rearrangement joins TRBV7-8 to TRBJ2-3; a weak D match, TRBD2 (6 bases). This CDR3 is 17 amino acids long. With 0 bases removed from V and 4 bases from J, the gap between germline ends came to 17 bases. Germline V gene data show CDR1 as SGHVS and CDR2 as FQNEAQ. CDR3: CASSLALVGDLSDTQYF. In DNA form, the CDR3 reads TGTGCCAGCAGCTTAGCGCTCGTGGGGGACTTATCAGATACGCAGTATTTT.

This rearrangement joins TRBV19 to TRBJ1-5; 10 bases map to TRBD1. V shed 9 bases and J 16 bases; nucleotides not matched to a gene: 18. The length of the CDR3 is 14 residues. The germline V gene encodes CDR1 LNHDA and CDR2 SQIVND (reference sequence). This CDR3 is CASAGQIPGQGYHF. CDR3 sequence (DNA): TGTGCCAGCGCCGGACAAATACCGGGACAGGGGTACCATTTT.

The chain is built from TRBV28 and TRBJ1-6; D ambiguous. Germline V gene sequence: CDR1 MDHEN, CDR2 SYDVKM. This CDR3 spans 14 amino acids. V lost 5 bases and J lost 9, with 14 bases in between. The CDR3 region has the DNA TGTGCCAGCAGTATCCCGGGCGAGGGTTCACCCCTCCACTTT. This translates into CASSIPGEGSPLHF.

The rearrangement uses TRBV5-5 and TRBJ1-1; D is possibly TRBD1 (6 bases). The ends were cut back, 5 bases at V and 0 bases at J, with 14 bases in the middle. This CDR3 is 15 amino acids long. Per germline, CDR1 SGHKS and CDR2 YYEKEE (reference sequence). This chain's CDR3 is CASSYTRQVNTEAFF. CDR3 DNA: TGTGCCAGCAGTTACACTAGACAGGTGAACACTGAAGCTTTCTTT.

CDR3 residues: CASSLTGTDNEKLFF. The CDR3 coding sequence is TGTGCCAGCTCACTTACCGGGACAGATAATGAAAAACTGTTTTTT. This sequence joins TRBV18 and TRBJ1-4; 7 positions agree with TRBD1. V lost 4 bases to trimming and J lost 4 bases; unmatched junction nucleotides: 6. The CDR3 totals 15 residues. Per the germline V gene, CDR1 is KGHSH and CDR2 is LQKENI.

The rearrangement uses TRBV27 and TRBJ2-7; possible D gene TRBD2, 6 bases. Trimming left V 9 bases short and J 7 bases short, with 25 bases between. Germline V lookup: CDR1 MNHEY, CDR2 SMNVEV (reference sequence). CDR3 size: 15 residues. This CDR3 is CARSGDFQRRGEQYF. The CDR3 DNA sequence: TGTGCCAGGTCCGGGGACTTCCAACGAAGAGGGGAGCAGTACTTC.

The chain carries TRBV15 and TRBJ1-5, with a weak D call TRBD1 (6 bases). Germline V lookup: CDR1 LNHNV, CDR2 YYDKDF (reference sequence). This CDR3 region has 15 residues. Trimming stripped 5 bases from V and 6 bases from J, with 17 bases between. The CDR3 DNA reads TGTGCCACCAGCGCCGATGGGGGGGCACGTCAGCCCCAGCATTTT. Protein sequence: CATSADGGARQPQHF.

CDR3 in DNA: TGTGCCAGCAGTTACTCTAGTCAGCCCCAGCATTTT. Translated: CASSYSSQPQHF. J is TRBJ1-5 and V is TRBV6-5; D unclear. The V gene's germline CDR1 is MNHEY and CDR2 SVGAGI. V shed 0 bases and J shed 6 bases, with 3 bases lying between them. The CDR3 covers 12 residues.

This sequence joins TRBV11-2 and TRBJ2-3; tentative D call: TRBD1 (5 bases). The V end lost 3 bases, the J end lost 5 bases, and 18 bases lay between the germline ends. The CDR3 totals 16 residues. Germline lookup yields CDR1 SGHAT and CDR2 FQNNGV. CDR3 residues: CASSFFGASVGDTQYF. As DNA, the CDR3 is TGTGCCAGCAGCTTCTTTGGGGCCTCAGTGGGAGATACGCAGTATTTT.

As DNA, the CDR3 is TGTGCCAGCAGTGGGTCTAGCGGGGGAGAGACCCAGTACTTC. Translation: CASSGSSGGETQYF. This chain connects TRBV25-1 to TRBJ2-5; TRBD2 matches at 10 bases. This CDR3 has 14 residues. Germline V lookup: CDR1 MGHDK, CDR2 SYGVNS. V lost 4 bases, J lost 4 bases, and 3 bases stayed unmatched.

The rearrangement uses TRBV5-4 and TRBJ2-7, with 7 bases that match TRBD2. Trimming cost V 0 bases and J 0 bases; bases outside gene matches: 3. Germline assignment: CDR1 SGHNT and CDR2 YYREEE (reference sequence). The length of the CDR3 is 15 residues. DNA of the CDR3: TGTGCCAGCAGCTTGGGGCGGGGGAGCTCCTACGAGCAGTACTTC. It specifies CASSLGRGSSYEQYF.

The gene calls are TRBV27 and TRBJ1-4; the D is unclear. The germline V and J ends were trimmed by 11 bases and 4 bases, with 17 bases remaining between them. This CDR3 has 14 residues. The germline V gene encodes CDR1 MNHEY and CDR2 SMNVEV (reference sequence). Here the CDR3 reads CASSGRGYNEKLFF. DNA for the CDR3: TGTGCCTCCTCCGGGCGGGGATATAATGAAAAACTGTTTTTT.

The rearrangement links TRBV19 to TRBJ2-1; 8 bases map to TRBD2. V lost 7 bases to trimming and J lost 9 bases; unmatched junction nucleotides: 8. The CDR3 covers 13 residues. The germline CDR1 and CDR2 sequences are LNHDA and SQIVND (reference sequence). This CDR3 reads CASTLSGGGEQFF. The DNA of the CDR3 is TGTGCCAGTACTCTCTCCGGGGGGGGTGAGCAGTTCTTC.

The gene calls are TRBV28 and TRBJ1-2; 7 bases line up with TRBD1. The length of the CDR3 is 12 residues. The junction had 8 bases not matched to a gene; V was cut back by 8 bases and J by 8 bases. Germline CDR1 MDHEN, CDR2 SYDVKM. CDR3 sequence: CASSEQGRGYTF. For the CDR3, the DNA is TGTGCCAGCTCCGAACAGGGGCGAGGCTACACCTTC.

The gene calls are TRBV9 and TRBJ2-1, with 8 bases matching TRBD2. The CDR3 covers 15 residues. Trimming cost V 4 bases and J 6 bases; bases outside gene matches: 9. Germline-derived CDR1 and CDR2 are SGDLS and YYNGEE. The CDR3 reads CASSPPGGGFNEQFF. CDR3 DNA: TGTGCCAGCAGCCCCCCGGGGGGGGGCTTCAATGAGCAGTTCTTC.